This entry lists 2 T cell receptor beta chains sequenced from one sample in a study of blood T cell repertoires in COVID-19. TCRdb's table, derived via immunoSEQ multiplex PCR, lists solely in-frame clones and lacks some. Counted here are 85,000 to 110,000 clones, roughly 90% occurring once; the ten biggest clones make up approximately 3.6%. Sequencing used peripheral blood. These receptors were taken from a woman aged 55-70 years with acute or convalescent COVID-19.

The count of this clone is one. This chain uses TRBV15 with TRBJ1-4; D remains ambiguous. There are 16 residues in the CDR3. The V end lost 1 base, the J end lost 0 bases, and 9 bases lay between the germline ends. Germline V gives CDR1 LNHNV, CDR2 YYDKDF (reference sequence). This chain's CDR3 is CATSRGWSATNEKLFF. In DNA form, the CDR3 reads TGTGCCACCAGCAGAGGCTGGAGTGCAACTAATGAAAAACTGTTTTTT.

Here the CDR3 DNA reads TGTGCCAGCAGCTTAATGGGACAGGGGGTTACTGAAGCTTTCTTT. Its protein is CASSLMGQGVTEAFF. The V call is TRBV7-8, the J call TRBJ1-1, with 11 bases identical to TRBD1. J gave up 5 bases and V 2 bases, and 4 bases lay outside the gene matches. CDR3 length: 15 amino acids. Germline V gene lookup returns CDR1 SGHVS and CDR2 FQNEAQ.